A single sample is the source of the 2 T cell receptor beta chains below, sequenced in a study of cytomegalovirus exposure and HLA in healthy donors (dated by TCRdb to about 2017). The receptor library was made with the immunoSEQ multiplex PCR assay. The multiplex PCR relied on a mix of 60 forward primers for TCR Vbeta segments and 13 reverse primers for TCR Jbeta segments. This immuneACCESS table, as held by TCRdb, lists in-frame sequences with V and J called but not all clones. Of the missing ones, under half trace to an unresolved V gene in checked studies; the others have no known cause. The sample table lists 110,000 to 150,000 clones, roughly 70% of them with a count of one. The ten largest clones represent roughly 4% of the sample. The specimen was PBMCs. The receptor source for this set is a man aged 55 to 70 in good health and CMV-seronegative.

The V gene is TRBV28, the J gene TRBJ1-2; 8 bases are shared with TRBD1. The V gene end was trimmed by 3 bases and the J gene end by 9 bases; junction bases not matched to a gene: 9. The length of the CDR3 is 14 residues. CDR1 is MDHEN and CDR2 is SYDVKM in the germline V gene. The CDR3 region is CASSFRGQGLSYTF. The CDR3, as DNA: TGTGCCAGCAGTTTCAGGGGGCAGGGGCTTAGCTACACCTTC.

This clone was detected once. The CDR3 spells CAWSTLTGNSNGYTF. CDR3 sequence (DNA): TGTGCCTGGAGTACATTAACAGGGAATAGCAATGGCTACACCTTC. The chain couples TRBV30 to TRBJ1-2; D possibly corresponds to TRBD1 (6 bases). V was clipped by 2 bases and J by 6 bases, with 19 bases between them. The length of the CDR3 is 15 residues. Germline V gene lookup returns CDR1 GTSNPN and CDR2 SVGIG (reference sequence).